This T cell receptor (beta chain) was obtained from a study of regulatory T cells in long-lasting Graves disease. Sequencing libraries for TCR beta were prepared with iRepertoire HTBI primers and Arm-PCR of CDR3 regions. How the authors handled the data: Analysis of the samples identified around 60 TRBV and 13 to 15 TRBJ segments. Each CDR3 protein is one row after TCRdb ran MiXCR on the multiplex PCR reads. These V and J calls rely on TCRdb rather than the paper's analysis. Of about 350,000 distinct CDR3 sequences in the sample, 15% to 20% are singletons; the top ten hold 20% to 25%. This sample's time point: newly diagnosed GD, antithyroid drugs for less than 3 months. With RNA extracted from PBMCs as input, the TCR library was made. This clonotype occurred a few times. Per germline, CDR1 DFQATT and CDR2 SNEGSKA (reference sequence). The ends lost 3 bases at V and 3 bases at J; junction bases unmatched: 9. The CDR3 totals 16 residues.

This sample also appeared in a second study, on T cells in Graves' hyperthyroidism and ophthalmopathy.

The chain joins TRBV20-1 to TRBJ2-1; 9 nucleotides agree with TRBD2. The source was peripheral blood mononuclear cells (PBMCs), collected at new diagnosis, from a patient treated with antithyroid drugs. This sequence was found in a young woman with Graves disease. The CDR3 bases are TGCAGTGCTAGTATGCCCAGCGGGGGGTTCTACAATGAGCAGTTCTTC. It codes for CSASMPSGGFYNEQFF.